These 25 T cell receptor beta chains came from one sample sequenced in a study of radiotherapy plus CTLA-4 blockade in lung cancer. This table comes from immunoSEQ multiplex PCR, and its TCRdb copy is limited to in-frame clones, with some not included. Among 100,000 to 150,000 clones, 70% to 90% were seen once, and the ten largest hold roughly 6.9%. The sequencing used peripheral blood, collected from a patient treated with radiotherapy plus ipilimumab. Receptors were obtained from a human donor with non-small cell lung cancer that progressed on radiotherapy plus ipilimumab.

The chain joins TRBV7-3 to TRBJ2-7; D possibly corresponds to TRBD2 (6 bases). CDR1 and CDR2 (germline): SGHTA, FQGTGA. V gave up 4 bases and J gave up 0 bases, with 10 bases separating them. CDR3 length: 14 residues. The CDR3 spells CASSSTRDSYEQYF. The CDR3 DNA reads TGTGCCAGCAGCTCGACGCGGGACTCCTACGAGCAGTACTTC.

The chain carries TRBV4-1 and TRBJ1-5; TRBD1 is a possible D gene (5 bases). The CDR3 covers 16 residues. Germline values: CDR1 MGHRA, CDR2 YSYEKL. The ends were cut back, 4 bases at V and 0 bases at J, with 13 bases in the middle. The CDR3 is CASSPRAGPSNQPQHF. For the CDR3, the DNA is TGCGCCAGCAGCCCTCGGGCGGGGCCTAGCAATCAGCCCCAGCATTTT.

CDR3 nucleotides: TGTGCCAGCAGCCCACGGGACACCCCTAATGAAAAACTGTTTTTT. Translating it yields CASSPRDTPNEKLFF. V usage is TRBV7-9 and J usage is TRBJ1-4; D is perhaps TRBD1 (6 bases). The CDR3 has 15 residues. V was pared by 5 bases and J by 3 bases, with 13 bases between. CDR1 is SEHNR, CDR2 FQNEAQ, per germline (reference sequence).

The CDR3 loop reads CASSLGDRAQNEKLFF. The CDR3 nucleotides read TGTGCCAGCAGCTTGGGGGACAGGGCACAGAATGAAAAACTGTTTTTT. This chain connects TRBV5-8 to TRBJ1-4; 9 nucleotides align to TRBD1. J lost 5 bases, V lost 0 bases, and 5 bases had no gene match. Germline V gene sequence: CDR1 SGHTS, CDR2 YDEGEE. The CDR3 has 16 amino acids.

The chain links TRBV2 to TRBJ2-2; D perhaps matches TRBD1 (5 bases). V was trimmed by 2 bases and J by 5 bases, leaving 12 bases between them. Germline-derived CDR1 and CDR2 are SNHLY and FYNNEI. This CDR3 has 15 amino acids. CDR3 loop: CASSETRVATGELFF. For the CDR3, the DNA is TGTGCCAGCAGTGAAACCAGGGTAGCAACCGGGGAGCTGTTTTTT.

The chain links TRBV19 to TRBJ2-3, with D maybe TRBD2 (6 bases). The CDR3 runs 15 residues. V gave up 3 bases and J gave up 0 bases, with 10 bases separating them. Germline CDR1 is LNHDA and CDR2 is SQIVND (reference sequence). The CDR3 DNA sequence: TGTGCCAGTAGTATCGGAAGCGGGAGCACAGATACGCAGTATTTT. Its translation is CASSIGSGSTDTQYF.

Notes on this clone: Other DNA sequences in the sample encode the same CDR3. The chain combines TRBV19 with TRBJ1-2; the match to TRBD1 covers 7 bases. CDR1 is LNHDA, CDR2 SQIVND, per germline (reference sequence). The ends lost 6 bases at V and 4 bases at J; junction bases unmatched: 2. This CDR3 has 12 residues. The CDR3 sequence is CASSRDSYGYTF. In nucleotides, the CDR3 is TGTGCCAGTAGCCGGGACAGCTATGGCTACACCTTC.

The genes are TRBV18 and TRBJ2-5, with 12 nucleotides matching TRBD1. V lost 3 bases to trimming and J lost 4 bases; unmatched junction nucleotides: 3. This CDR3 spans 15 amino acids. Germline CDR1 KGHSH, CDR2 LQKENI. CDR3 sequence (DNA): TGTGCCAGCTCACCCGGGACAGGGGGCGCAGAGACCCAGTACTTC. As protein: CASSPGTGGAETQYF.

This clone was observed a single time. The chain employs TRBV10-2 and TRBJ2-7; perhaps TRBD1 as D (6 bases). The CDR3 length is 13 residues. Trimming cost V 2 bases and J 2 bases, with 7 bases left between them. CDR1 is WSHSY, CDR2 SAAADI, per germline. CDR3 region: CASSEGQTYEQYF. The CDR3 nucleotides are TGCGCCAGCAGTGAGGGACAGACCTACGAGCAGTACTTC.

The chain combines TRBV7-9 with TRBJ1-1; tentative D call: TRBD1 (6 bases). Looked up from germline, CDR1 is SEHNR and CDR2 is FQNEAQ (reference sequence). V lost 5 bases and J 3 bases, leaving 10 bases between the germline ends. This CDR3 comprises 13 residues. The CDR3 nucleotides read TGTGCCAGCAGCCCTACAGGGTACACTGAAGCTTTCTTT. Protein product: CASSPTGYTEAFF.

The V gene is TRBV30, the J gene TRBJ2-1; 7 bases are shared with TRBD2. The CDR3 is 11 amino acids. The germline V gene encodes CDR1 GTSNPN and CDR2 SVGIG (reference sequence). V shed 3 bases and J 9 bases; nucleotides not matched to a gene: 2. The CDR3 region has the DNA TGTGCCTGGAGCCGACTAGCTGAGCAGTTCTTC. Its translation is CAWSRLAEQFF.

V gene TRBV2 combines with J gene TRBJ1-2; 10 bases map to TRBD1. CDR3 length: 13 amino acids. V lost 6 bases and J lost 6; bases outside the gene matches: 4. The germline V gene encodes CDR1 SNHLY and CDR2 FYNNEI. This CDR3 reads CASRQGQGNGYTF. The CDR3 DNA reads TGTGCCAGCAGGCAGGGACAGGGGAATGGCTACACCTTC.

This clone was seen more than once but under ten times. This chain uses TRBV15 with TRBJ1-5, with a weak D call TRBD1 (6 bases). V shed 3 bases and J shed 0 bases, with 15 bases lying between them. Germline V gene data show CDR1 as LNHNV and CDR2 as YYDKDF (reference sequence). This CDR3 region has 17 residues. The CDR3 here is CATSSFRGGTSNQPQHF. The DNA for the CDR3 is TGTGCCACCAGCAGTTTTAGGGGGGGTACTAGCAATCAGCCCCAGCATTTT.

The chain links TRBV11-2 to TRBJ2-7; 7 nucleotides agree with TRBD2. J gave up 4 bases and V 5 bases, and 5 bases lay outside the gene matches. This CDR3 has 13 amino acids. Germline V CDR1 and CDR2: SGHAT, FQNNGV. The CDR3: CASSRGDPYEQYF. The DNA of the CDR3 is TGTGCCAGCAGCCGGGGGGATCCTTACGAGCAGTACTTC.

This chain joins TRBV29-1 and TRBJ1-1, with a tentative D call TRBD1 (5 bases). The CDR3 sequence is 13 residues long. Germline V lookup: CDR1 SQVTM, CDR2 ANQGSEA. V gave up 4 bases and J gave up 4 bases, with 13 bases separating them. The DNA of the CDR3 is TGCAGCGTTGTACGGGGCAGTAGCACTGAAGCTTTCTTT. Translated, it gives CSVVRGSSTEAFF.

This sequence joins TRBV10-3 and TRBJ1-2; D is undetermined. This CDR3 is built from 14 residues. Trimming stripped 3 bases from V and 4 bases from J, with 12 bases between. From germline, CDR1 is ENHRY and CDR2 SYGVKD. The CDR3 sequence: CAISDGTARYGYTF. CDR3 DNA sequence: TGTGCCATCAGTGATGGTACAGCTCGCTATGGCTACACCTTC.

This rearrangement joins TRBV6-5 to TRBJ1-4; weak D call: TRBD1 (5 bases). V was cut by 2 bases and J by 7 bases, with 17 bases left in between. From germline, CDR1 is MNHEY and CDR2 SVGAGI. CDR3 length: 16 amino acids. The CDR3 region is CASSYPQGIEGEKLFF. The CDR3 coding sequence is TGTGCCAGCAGTTACCCCCAGGGAATCGAGGGTGAAAAACTGTTTTTT.

The chain couples TRBV7-9 to TRBJ1-2; D uncertain. Trimming took 3 bases from V and 0 from J, leaving 5 bases between them. This CDR3 contains 13 residues. Germline lookup yields CDR1 SEHNR and CDR2 FQNEAQ (reference sequence). In DNA form, the CDR3 reads TGTGCCAGCAGCTTGGGCACTAACTATGGCTACACCTTC. Its translation: CASSLGTNYGYTF.

This clone showed up just once. This rearrangement joins TRBV10-2 to TRBJ2-1, with D unclear. V was pared by 2 bases and J by 11 bases, with 7 bases between. The CDR3 spans 11 residues. Germline assignment: CDR1 WSHSY and CDR2 SAAADI. DNA for the CDR3: TGCGCCAGCAGTGAGGGCGCCAAGCAGTTCTTC. It encodes CASSEGAKQFF.

V gene TRBV29-1 combines with J gene TRBJ2-7; D is undetermined. Trimming removed 5 bases at V and 0 bases at J, with 8 bases between. Germline V gene lookup returns CDR1 SQVTM and CDR2 ANQGSEA. The CDR3 length is 12 residues. CDR3 DNA sequence: TGCAGCGTTAAAACCAGCTCCTACGAGCAGTACTTC. Its protein is CSVKTSSYEQYF.

The chain employs TRBV18 and TRBJ2-4, with 9 nucleotides matching TRBD2. Germline loops: CDR1 KGHSH, CDR2 LQKENI. Trimming cost V 3 bases and J 7 bases; bases outside gene matches: 10. CDR3 length equals 16 residues. CDR3 residues: CASSPLAGGPGNIQYF. DNA of the CDR3: TGTGCCAGCTCACCCTTGGCGGGAGGGCCGGGTAACATTCAGTACTTC.

The CDR3 region has the DNA TGTGCCAGCAGTGAAGGGGCAGACCCTGTGAACACTGAAGCTTTCTTT. Residues: CASSEGADPVNTEAFF. The V and J genes are TRBV25-1 and TRBJ1-1; the D gene is possibly TRBD1 (5 bases). Germline CDR1 is MGHDK and CDR2 is SYGVNS. The V and J ends lost 2 bases and 0 bases respectively, with 13 bases between them. This CDR3 contains 16 residues. The full variable domain, its missing parts supplied by reference TRBV25-1 and TRBJ1-1, is EADIYQTPRYLVIGTGKKITLECSQTMGHDKMYWYQQDPGMELHLIHYSYGVNSTEKGDLSSESTVSRIRTEHFPLTLESARPSHTSQYLCASSEGADPVNTEAFFGQGTRLTVV.

V and J are TRBV23-1 and TRBJ2-5, with unresolved D. TRBV23-1 is an ORF, with its function uncertain. V was trimmed by 7 bases and J by 12 bases, leaving 9 bases between them. The CDR3 has 9 amino acids. The CDR3 here is CASILAEYF. The CDR3 region has the DNA TGCGCCAGCATATTGGCAGAGTACTTC.

The V gene is TRBV6-5, the J gene TRBJ2-1, with D possibly being TRBD1 (8 bases). CDR1 is MNHEY, CDR2 SVGAGI, per germline. This CDR3 spans 15 amino acids. The V end lost 6 bases, the J end lost 7 bases, and 19 bases lay between the germline ends. The CDR3 is CASRQGGTPWNEQFF. Written as DNA, the CDR3 is TGTGCCAGCAGACAGGGGGGGACACCTTGGAATGAGCAGTTCTTC.

The V gene is TRBV2, the J gene TRBJ2-5; 12 positions match TRBD1. The ends lost 6 bases at V and 6 bases at J; junction bases unmatched: 8. CDR3 size: 15 residues. The germline CDR1 and CDR2 sequences are SNHLY and FYNNEI. The CDR3 region has the DNA TGTGCCAGCAGGGCCGGGACAGGGGGCGGAAAGACCCAGTACTTC. This encodes CASRAGTGGGKTQYF.